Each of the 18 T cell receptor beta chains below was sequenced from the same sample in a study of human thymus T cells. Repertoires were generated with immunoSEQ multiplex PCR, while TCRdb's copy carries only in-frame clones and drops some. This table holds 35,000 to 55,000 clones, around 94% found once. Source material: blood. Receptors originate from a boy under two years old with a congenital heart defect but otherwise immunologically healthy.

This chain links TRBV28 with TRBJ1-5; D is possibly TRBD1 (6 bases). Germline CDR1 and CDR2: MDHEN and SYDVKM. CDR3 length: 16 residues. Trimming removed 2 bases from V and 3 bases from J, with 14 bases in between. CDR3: CASSLRDKIFNQPQHF. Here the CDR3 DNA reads TGTGCCAGCAGTTTACGGGACAAGATCTTCAATCAGCCCCAGCATTTT.

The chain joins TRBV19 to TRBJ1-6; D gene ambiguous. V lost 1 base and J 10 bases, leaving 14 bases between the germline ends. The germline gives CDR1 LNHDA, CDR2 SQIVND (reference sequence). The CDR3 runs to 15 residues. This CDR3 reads CASSIGRVPGSPLHF. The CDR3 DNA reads TGTGCCAGTAGTATAGGTCGGGTACCGGGGTCACCCCTCCACTTT.

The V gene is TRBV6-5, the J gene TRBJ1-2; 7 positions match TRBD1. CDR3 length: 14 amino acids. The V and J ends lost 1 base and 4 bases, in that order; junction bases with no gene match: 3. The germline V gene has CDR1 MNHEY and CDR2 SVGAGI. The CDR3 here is CASSYYRGSYGYTF. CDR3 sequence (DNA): TGTGCCAGCAGTTACTACAGGGGAAGCTATGGCTACACCTTC.

The CDR3 nucleotides read TGTGCCAGCACCGCCCGATTCCGCAGCCCAAACTATGGCTACACCTTC. This codes for CASTARFRSPNYGYTF. The V call is TRBV11-2, the J call TRBJ1-2; D gene unclear. V was shortened by 7 bases and J by 2 bases, with 20 bases between the two germline ends. From germline, CDR1 is SGHAT and CDR2 FQNNGV. The CDR3 contains 16 residues.

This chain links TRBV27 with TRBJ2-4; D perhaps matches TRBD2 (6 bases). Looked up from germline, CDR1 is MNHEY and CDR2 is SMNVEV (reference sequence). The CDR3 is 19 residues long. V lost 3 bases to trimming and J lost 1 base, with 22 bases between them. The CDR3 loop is CASSFSLALRGTAKNIQYF. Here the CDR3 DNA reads TGTGCCAGCAGTTTTTCGCTAGCACTTCGGGGGACGGCCAAAAACATTCAGTACTTC.

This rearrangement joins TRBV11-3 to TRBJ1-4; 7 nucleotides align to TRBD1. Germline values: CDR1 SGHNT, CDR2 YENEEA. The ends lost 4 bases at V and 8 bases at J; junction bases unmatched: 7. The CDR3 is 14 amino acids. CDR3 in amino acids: CASSSNTGVEKLFF. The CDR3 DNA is TGTGCCAGCAGCTCCAATACAGGGGTAGAAAAACTGTTTTTT.

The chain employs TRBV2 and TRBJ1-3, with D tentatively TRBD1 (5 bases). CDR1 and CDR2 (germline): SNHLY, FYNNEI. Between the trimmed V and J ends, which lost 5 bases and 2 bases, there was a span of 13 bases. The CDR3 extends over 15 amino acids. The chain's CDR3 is CASSSTSGTGNTIYF. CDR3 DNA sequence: TGTGCCAGCAGTTCCACCTCAGGGACTGGAAACACCATATATTTT.

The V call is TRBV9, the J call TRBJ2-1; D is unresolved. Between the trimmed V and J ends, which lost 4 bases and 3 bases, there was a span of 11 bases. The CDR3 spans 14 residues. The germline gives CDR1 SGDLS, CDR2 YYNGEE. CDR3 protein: CASSPSAGYNEQFF. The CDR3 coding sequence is TGTGCCAGCAGCCCCAGCGCAGGCTACAATGAGCAGTTCTTC.

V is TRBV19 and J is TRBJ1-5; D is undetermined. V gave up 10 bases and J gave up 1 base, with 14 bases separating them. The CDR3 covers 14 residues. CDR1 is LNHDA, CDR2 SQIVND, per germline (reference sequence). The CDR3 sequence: CATAPGLSNQPQHF. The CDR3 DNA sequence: TGTGCCACGGCCCCGGGGTTGAGCAATCAGCCCCAGCATTTT. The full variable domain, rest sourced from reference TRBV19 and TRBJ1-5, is DGGITQSPKYLFRKEGQNVTLSCEQNLNHDAMYWYRQDPGQGLRLIYYSQIVNDFQKGDIAEGYSVSREKKESFPLTVTSAQKNPTAFYLCATAPGLSNQPQHFGDGTRLSIL.

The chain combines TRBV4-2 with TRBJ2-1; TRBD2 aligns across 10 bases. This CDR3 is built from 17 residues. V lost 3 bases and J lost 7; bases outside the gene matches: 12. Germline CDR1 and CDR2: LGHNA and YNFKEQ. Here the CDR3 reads CASSHPKGGLASNEQFF. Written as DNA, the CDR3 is TGTGCCAGCAGCCACCCCAAAGGGGGACTAGCGAGTAATGAGCAGTTCTTC.

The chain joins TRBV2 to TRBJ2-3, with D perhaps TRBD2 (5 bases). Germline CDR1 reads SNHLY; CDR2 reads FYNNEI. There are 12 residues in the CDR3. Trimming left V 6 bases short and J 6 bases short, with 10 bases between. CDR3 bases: TGTGCCAGCAGCTTACTAGGGGATACGCAGTATTTT. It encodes CASSLLGDTQYF.

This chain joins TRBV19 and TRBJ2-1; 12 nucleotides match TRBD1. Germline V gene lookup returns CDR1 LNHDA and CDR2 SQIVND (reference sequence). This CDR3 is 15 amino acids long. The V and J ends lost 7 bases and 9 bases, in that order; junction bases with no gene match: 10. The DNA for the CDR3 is TGTGCCAGTAATTCCGGGACAGGGGGCGCGGGTGAGCAGTTCTTC. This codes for CASNSGTGGAGEQFF.

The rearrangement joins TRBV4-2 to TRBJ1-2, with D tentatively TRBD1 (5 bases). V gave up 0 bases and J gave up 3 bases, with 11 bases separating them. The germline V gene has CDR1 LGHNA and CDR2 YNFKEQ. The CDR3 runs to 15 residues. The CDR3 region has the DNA TGTGCCAGCAGCCAAGATGTGGGCAGGGACTATGGCTACACCTTC. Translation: CASSQDVGRDYGYTF.

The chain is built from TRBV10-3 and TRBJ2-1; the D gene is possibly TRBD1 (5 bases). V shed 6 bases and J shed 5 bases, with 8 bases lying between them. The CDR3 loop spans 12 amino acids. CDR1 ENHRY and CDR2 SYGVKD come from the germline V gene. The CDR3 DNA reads TGTGCCATCAGCACAGGCGACAATGAGCAGTTCTTC. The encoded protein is CAISTGDNEQFF.

The CDR3 spells CASTGAPSEGYTF. For the CDR3, the DNA is TGTGCCAGTACAGGGGCTCCAAGTGAAGGCTACACCTTC. The chain is built from TRBV19 and TRBJ1-2; possible D gene TRBD1, 6 bases. V lost 7 bases, J lost 8 bases, and 17 bases lay in between. Germline V lookup: CDR1 LNHDA, CDR2 SQIVND (reference sequence). This CDR3 region has 13 residues.

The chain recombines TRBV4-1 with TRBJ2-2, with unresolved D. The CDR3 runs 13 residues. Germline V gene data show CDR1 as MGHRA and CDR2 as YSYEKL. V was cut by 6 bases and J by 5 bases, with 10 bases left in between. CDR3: CASSPDRTGELFF. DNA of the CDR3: TGCGCCAGCAGTCCGGACCGGACCGGGGAGCTGTTTTTT.

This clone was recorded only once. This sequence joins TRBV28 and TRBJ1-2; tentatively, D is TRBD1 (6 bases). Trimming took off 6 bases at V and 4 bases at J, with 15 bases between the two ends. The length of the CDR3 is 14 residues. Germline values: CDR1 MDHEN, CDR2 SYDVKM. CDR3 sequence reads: CASRREQGLYGYTF. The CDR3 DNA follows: TGTGCCAGCAGACGAGAACAGGGACTCTATGGCTACACCTTC.

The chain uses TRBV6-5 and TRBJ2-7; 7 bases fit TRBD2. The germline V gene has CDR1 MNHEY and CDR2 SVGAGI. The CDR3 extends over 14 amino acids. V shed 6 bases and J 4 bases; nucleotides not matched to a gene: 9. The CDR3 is CASSRDKGGYEQYF. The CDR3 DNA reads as TGTGCCAGCAGCCGCGACAAGGGAGGGTACGAGCAGTACTTC.